This TCR beta chain comes out of a study of CD8+ T cells in alopecia areata. In the study overall: Tofacitinib administration persisted for 6 to 18 months, succeeded by 6 months off drug.

This clone was recorded a few times. V gave up 0 bases and J gave up 0 bases, with 13 bases separating them. This CDR3 contains 17 residues. Germline V gene lookup returns CDR1 LGHNA and CDR2 YSLEER. RNA extraction and reverse transcription yielded cDNA as sequencing template. Method: immunoSEQ multiplex PCR; TCRdb's copy keeps in-frame clones and lacks some. Among 110,000 to 150,000 clones listed, 58% were seen once. This receptor was identified in a human donor with alopecia areata. The sequenced sample was CD4+ T cells sorted from blood, obtained at week 0. V is TRBV4-3 and J is TRBJ2-3; D ambiguous. This CDR3 is CASSQERDQASTDTQYF. CDR3 bases: TGCGCCAGCAGCCAAGAAAGAGACCAAGCTAGCACAGATACGCAGTATTTT.